This note documents a single TCR beta chain sequence. Its antigen remains unknown. MiXCR, applied by TCRdb to the RT-PCR reads, yields one record per CDR3 protein. The sample lists over 800,000 distinct CDR3 sequences, around 20% occurring once. The CDR3 is 17 residues long. These data come from a study of response to subunit inactivated influenza vaccine. Study-level findings and limits: Each seasonal influenza vaccination recruits few new T cells, the authors suggested.

The source is a man in his forties or fifties who received an inactivated influenza vaccine. The material was PBMCs from blood, obtained around 5 days after vaccination. The chain joins TRBV21-1 to TRBJ2-6; the table's D call, TRBD1, was not checked against the DNA. TRBV21-1 is termed a pseudogene. The CDR3 coding sequence is TGTGCCAGCAGCAACGGACAGGGCGTCACTGGGGCCAACGTCCTGACTTTC. Translated, it gives CASSNGQGVTGANVLTF.